One sample yielded the 7 T cell receptor beta chains listed below, sequenced in a study of T cells in Graves' hyperthyroidism and ophthalmopathy. Amplified TCR beta CDR3 regions came from RNA transcripts. The HTBI primer set was used in a first-round RT-PCR of the TCR CDR3. Each CDR3 protein gets one entry after TCRdb re-called the multiplex PCR reads with MiXCR. Among around 400,000 distinct CDR3 sequences, 15% to 19% were seen once, and the ten largest hold around 30%. Sample: blood. These receptors all come from a young woman with Graves' hyperthyroidism that later progressed to Graves' ophthalmopathy.

There are many counts of this clonotype. The chain has TRBV7-2 and TRBJ2-5, with a possible D match to TRBD1 (5 bases). The V end lost 1 base, the J end lost 5 bases, and 14 bases lay between the germline ends. Per the germline V gene, CDR1 is SGHTA and CDR2 is FQGNSA. The CDR3 extends over 15 amino acids. The CDR3 sequence is CASSLGVRVGETQYF. In DNA, the CDR3 is TGTGCCAGCAGCTTAGGAGTCAGGGTGGGGGAGACCCAGTACTTC.

Remarks on this clonotype: With a much larger clone just one base away, this may be a read error. The chain is built from TRBV7-2 and TRBJ2-5, with 15 nucleotides matching TRBD2. The CDR3 loop spans 17 amino acids. The germline gives CDR1 SGHTA, CDR2 FQGNSA. The CDR3 spells CASSSGTSGRYQEIQYF. DNA of the CDR3: TGTGCCAGCAGCTCAGGGACTAGCGGGAGGTACCAAGAGATCCAGTACTTC.

The rearrangement uses TRBV5-8 and TRBJ2-2, with 11 bases matching TRBD2. Looked up from germline, CDR1 is SGHTS and CDR2 is YDEGEE. The CDR3 runs to 16 residues. V shed 6 bases and J 7 bases; nucleotides not matched to a gene: 11. CDR3: CASNPNSGRASGELFF. The CDR3 DNA reads as TGTGCCAGCAACCCGAATAGCGGGAGGGCCAGCGGGGAGCTGTTTTTT.

This clonotype was observed a handful of times. V and J are TRBV20-1 and TRBJ1-5; unclear D gene. CDR3 length equals 16 residues. Germline assignment: CDR1 DFQATT and CDR2 SNEGSKA (reference sequence). Trimming stripped 5 bases from V and 0 bases from J, with 17 bases between. CDR3 nucleotide sequence: TGCAGTGCTCTCCTTGGCCGGTCTTTTAGCAATCAGCCCCAGCATTTT. This codes for CSALLGRSFSNQPQHF.

The sample holds one count of this clonotype. The J gene is TRBJ2-1, the V gene TRBV4-2, with D maybe TRBD2 (5 bases). The CDR3 loop spans 14 amino acids. Germline assignment: CDR1 LGHNA and CDR2 YNFKEQ. The V gene lost 4 bases and the J gene lost 5 bases, with 12 bases spanning the gap. The CDR3 nucleotides read TGTGCCAGCAGCCTGCCTACTAGAAACAATGAGCAGTTCTTC. This sequence encodes CASSLPTRNNEQFF.

The table lists this clonotype with many counts. The V gene is TRBV28, the J gene TRBJ1-1; 8 bases match TRBD1. This CDR3 has 14 amino acids. Germline loops: CDR1 MDHEN, CDR2 SYDVKM. J lost 12 bases, V lost 1 base, and 10 bases had no gene match. This chain's CDR3 is CASSLLSAGGPSFF. The CDR3 DNA reads TGTGCCAGCAGTTTATTATCGGCAGGGGGCCCTTCTTTCTTT.

This clonotype was detected a few times. The chain recombines TRBV19 with TRBJ2-7, with TRBD1 matching 9 bases. The germline gives CDR1 LNHDA, CDR2 SQIVND (reference sequence). J was trimmed by 6 bases and V by 5 bases; bases with no gene match: 8. The CDR3 consists of 14 residues. The CDR3 DNA follows: TGTGCCAGTAGTTCGGACAGGGGAGTTGGCGAGCAGTACTTC. Protein product: CASSSDRGVGEQYF.